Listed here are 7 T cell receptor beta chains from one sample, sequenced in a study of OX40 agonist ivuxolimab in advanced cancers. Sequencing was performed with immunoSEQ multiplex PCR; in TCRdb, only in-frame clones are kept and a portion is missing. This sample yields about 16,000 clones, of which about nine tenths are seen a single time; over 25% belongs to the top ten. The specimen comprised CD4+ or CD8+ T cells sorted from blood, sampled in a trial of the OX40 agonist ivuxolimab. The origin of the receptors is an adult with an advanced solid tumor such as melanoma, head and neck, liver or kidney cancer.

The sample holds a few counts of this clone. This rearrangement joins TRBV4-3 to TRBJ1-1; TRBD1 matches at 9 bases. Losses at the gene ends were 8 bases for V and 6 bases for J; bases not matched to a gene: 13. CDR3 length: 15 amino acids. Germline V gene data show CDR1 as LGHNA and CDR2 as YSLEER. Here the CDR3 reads CASRPSGTGLSEAFF. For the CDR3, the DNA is TGCGCCAGCCGGCCCAGCGGGACAGGGTTGTCTGAAGCTTTCTTT.

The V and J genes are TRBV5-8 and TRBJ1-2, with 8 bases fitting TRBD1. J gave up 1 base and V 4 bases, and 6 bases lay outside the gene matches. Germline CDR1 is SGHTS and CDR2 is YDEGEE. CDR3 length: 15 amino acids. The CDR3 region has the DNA TGTGCCAGCAGCATGGGGACAGGCTATAACTATGGCTACACCTTC. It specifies CASSMGTGYNYGYTF.

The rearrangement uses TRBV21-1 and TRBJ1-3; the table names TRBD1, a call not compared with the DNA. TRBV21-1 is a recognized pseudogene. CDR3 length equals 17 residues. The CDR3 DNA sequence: TGTGCCAGCAGCTCGACAGGGGGCGCCCACTCTGGAAACACCATATATTTT. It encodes CASSSTGGAHSGNTIYF.

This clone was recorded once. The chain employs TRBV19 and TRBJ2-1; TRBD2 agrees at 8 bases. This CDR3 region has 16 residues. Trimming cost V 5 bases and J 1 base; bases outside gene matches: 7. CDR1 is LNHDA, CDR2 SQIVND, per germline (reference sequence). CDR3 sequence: CASSGRSGRSYNEQFF. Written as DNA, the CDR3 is TGTGCCAGTAGTGGTCGGAGCGGGAGATCCTACAATGAGCAGTTCTTC. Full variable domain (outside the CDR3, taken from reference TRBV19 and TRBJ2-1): DGGITQSPKYLFRKEGQNVTLSCEQNLNHDAMYWYRQDPGQGLRLIYYSQIVNDFQKGDIAEGYSVSREKKESFPLTVTSAQKNPTAFYLCASSGRSGRSYNEQFFGPGTRLTVL.

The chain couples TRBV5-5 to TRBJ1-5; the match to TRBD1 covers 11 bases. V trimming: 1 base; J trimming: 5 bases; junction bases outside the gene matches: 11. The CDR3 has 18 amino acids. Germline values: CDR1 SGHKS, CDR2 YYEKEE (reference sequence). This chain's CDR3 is CASSLSPRDRGFDQPQHF. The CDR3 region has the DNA TGTGCCAGCAGCTTGTCTCCCCGGGACAGGGGGTTTGATCAGCCCCAGCATTTT.

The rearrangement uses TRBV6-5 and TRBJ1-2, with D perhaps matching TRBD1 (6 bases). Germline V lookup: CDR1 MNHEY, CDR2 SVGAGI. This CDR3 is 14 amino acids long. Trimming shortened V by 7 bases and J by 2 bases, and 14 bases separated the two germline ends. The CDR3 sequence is CASTRTALNYGYTF. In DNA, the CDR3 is TGTGCCAGCACCCGGACAGCACTAAACTATGGCTACACCTTC.

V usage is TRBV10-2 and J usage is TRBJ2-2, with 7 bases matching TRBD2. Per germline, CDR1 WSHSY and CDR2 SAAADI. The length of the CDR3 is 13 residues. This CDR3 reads CALEVGGPGELFF. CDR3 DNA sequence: TGCGCTCTTGAGGTGGGAGGGCCCGGGGAGCTGTTTTTT.